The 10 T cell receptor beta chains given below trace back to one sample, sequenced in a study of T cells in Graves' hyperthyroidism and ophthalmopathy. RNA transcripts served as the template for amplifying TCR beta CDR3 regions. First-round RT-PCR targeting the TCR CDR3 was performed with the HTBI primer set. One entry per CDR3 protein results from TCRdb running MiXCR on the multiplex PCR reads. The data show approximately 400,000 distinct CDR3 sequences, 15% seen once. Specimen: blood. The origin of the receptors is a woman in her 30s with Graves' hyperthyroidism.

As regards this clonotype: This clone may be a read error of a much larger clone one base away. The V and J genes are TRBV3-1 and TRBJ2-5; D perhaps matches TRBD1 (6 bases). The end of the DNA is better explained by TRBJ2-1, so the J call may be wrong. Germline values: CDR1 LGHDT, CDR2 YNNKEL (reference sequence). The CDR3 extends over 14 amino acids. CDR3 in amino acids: CASSQAQGQETQFF. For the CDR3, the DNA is TGTGCCAGCAGCCAAGCGCAGGGGCAAGAGACCCAGTTCTTC.

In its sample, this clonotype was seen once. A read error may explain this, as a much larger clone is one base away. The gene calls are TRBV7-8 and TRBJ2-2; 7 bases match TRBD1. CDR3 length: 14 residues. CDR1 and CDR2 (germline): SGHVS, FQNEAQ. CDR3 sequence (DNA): TGTGTCTCAGCAGGGGGACCGAACACCGGGGAGCTGTTTTTT. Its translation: CVSAGGPNTGELFF.

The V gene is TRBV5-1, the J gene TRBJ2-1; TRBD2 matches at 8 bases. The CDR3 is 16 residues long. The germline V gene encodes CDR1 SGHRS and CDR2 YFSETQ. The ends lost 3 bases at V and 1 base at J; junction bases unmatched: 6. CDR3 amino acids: CASSYMAGGSYNEQFF. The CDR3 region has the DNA TGCGCCAGCAGCTATATGGCGGGAGGATCCTACAATGAGCAGTTCTTC.

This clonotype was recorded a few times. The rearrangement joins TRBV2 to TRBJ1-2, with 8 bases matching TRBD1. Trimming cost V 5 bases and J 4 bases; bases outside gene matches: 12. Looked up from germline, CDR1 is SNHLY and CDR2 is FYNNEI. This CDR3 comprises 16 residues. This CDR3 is CASSSNPDRAFYGYTF. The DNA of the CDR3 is TGTGCCAGCAGTTCGAACCCGGACAGGGCTTTCTATGGCTACACCTTC.

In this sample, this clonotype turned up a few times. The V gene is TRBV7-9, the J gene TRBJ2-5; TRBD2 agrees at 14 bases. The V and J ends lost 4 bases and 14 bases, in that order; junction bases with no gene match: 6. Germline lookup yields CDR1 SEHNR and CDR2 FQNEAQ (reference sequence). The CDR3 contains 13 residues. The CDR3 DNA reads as TGTGCCAGCAGCTACGGGACTAGCGGGAGTGGTTACTTC. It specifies CASSYGTSGSGYF.

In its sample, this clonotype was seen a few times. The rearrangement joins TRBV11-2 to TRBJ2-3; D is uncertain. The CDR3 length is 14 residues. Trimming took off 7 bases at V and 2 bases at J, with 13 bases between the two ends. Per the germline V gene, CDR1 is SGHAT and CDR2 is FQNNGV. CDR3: CASTNTLSTDTQYF. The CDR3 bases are TGTGCCAGCACCAATACGCTATCCACAGATACGCAGTATTTT.

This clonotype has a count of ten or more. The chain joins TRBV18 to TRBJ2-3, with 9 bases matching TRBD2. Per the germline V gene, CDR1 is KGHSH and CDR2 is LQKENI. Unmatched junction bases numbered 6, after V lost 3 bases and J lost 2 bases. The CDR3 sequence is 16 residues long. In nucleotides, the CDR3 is TGTGCCAGCTCACCTAACCTAGCGGGACCCACAGATACGCAGTATTTT. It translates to CASSPNLAGPTDTQYF.

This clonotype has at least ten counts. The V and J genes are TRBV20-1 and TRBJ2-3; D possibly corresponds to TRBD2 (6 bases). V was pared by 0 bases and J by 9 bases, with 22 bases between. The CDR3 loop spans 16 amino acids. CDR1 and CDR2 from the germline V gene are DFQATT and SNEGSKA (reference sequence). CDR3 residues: CSARDAASVRSSTQYF. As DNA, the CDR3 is TGCAGTGCTAGAGATGCGGCTAGCGTTCGTTCATCGACGCAGTATTTT.

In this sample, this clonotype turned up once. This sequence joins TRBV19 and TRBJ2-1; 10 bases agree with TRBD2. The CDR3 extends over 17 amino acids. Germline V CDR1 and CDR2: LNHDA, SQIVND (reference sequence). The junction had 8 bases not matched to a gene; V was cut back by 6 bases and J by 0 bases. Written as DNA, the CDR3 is TGTGCCAGTAGGAGAGCGGGAGGGAAAAGCTCCTACAATGAGCAGTTCTTC. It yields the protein CASRRAGGKSSYNEQFF.

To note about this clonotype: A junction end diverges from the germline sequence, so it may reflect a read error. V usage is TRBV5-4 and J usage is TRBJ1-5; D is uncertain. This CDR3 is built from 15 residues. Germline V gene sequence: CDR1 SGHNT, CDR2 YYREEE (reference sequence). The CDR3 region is CAGSRSQDPNQPQHF. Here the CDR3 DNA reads TGTGCCGGCAGCCGCAGCCAGGATCCCAATCAGCCCCAGCATTTT.